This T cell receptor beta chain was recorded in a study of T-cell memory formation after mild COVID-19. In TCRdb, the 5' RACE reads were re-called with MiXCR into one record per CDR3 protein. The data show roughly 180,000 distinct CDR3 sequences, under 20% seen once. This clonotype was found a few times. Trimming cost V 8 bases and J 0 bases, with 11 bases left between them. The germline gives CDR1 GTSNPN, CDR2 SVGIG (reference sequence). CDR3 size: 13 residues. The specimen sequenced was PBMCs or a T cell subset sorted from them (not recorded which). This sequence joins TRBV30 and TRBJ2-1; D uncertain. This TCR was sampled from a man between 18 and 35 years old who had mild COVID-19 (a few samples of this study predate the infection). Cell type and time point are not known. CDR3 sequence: CARDSSSYNEQFF. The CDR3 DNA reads TGTGCCCGAGACTCAAGCTCCTACAATGAGCAGTTCTTC.